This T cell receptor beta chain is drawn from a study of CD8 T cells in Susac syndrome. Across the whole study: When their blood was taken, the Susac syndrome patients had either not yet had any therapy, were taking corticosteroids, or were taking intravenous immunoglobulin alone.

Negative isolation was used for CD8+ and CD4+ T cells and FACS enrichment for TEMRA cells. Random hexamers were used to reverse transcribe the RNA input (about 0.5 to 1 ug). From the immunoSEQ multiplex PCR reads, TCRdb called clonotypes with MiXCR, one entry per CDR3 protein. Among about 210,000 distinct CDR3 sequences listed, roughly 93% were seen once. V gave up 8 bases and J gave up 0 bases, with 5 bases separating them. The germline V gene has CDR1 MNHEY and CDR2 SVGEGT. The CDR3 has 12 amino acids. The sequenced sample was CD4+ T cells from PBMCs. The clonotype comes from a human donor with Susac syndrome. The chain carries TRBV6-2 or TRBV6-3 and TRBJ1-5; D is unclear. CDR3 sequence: CASANSNQPQHF. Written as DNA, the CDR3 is TGTGCCAGCGCGAATAGCAATCAGCCCCAGCATTTT.